These 32 T cell receptor beta chains came from one sample sequenced in a study of T cell responses to AZD1222 COVID-19 vaccine. Here immunoSEQ multiplex PCR was the method, and the copy in TCRdb shows in-frame clones only, minus some. Of around 140,000 clones listed, 89% were seen once; the top ten hold roughly 1.5%. Source: peripheral blood, taken 28 days after the second AZD1222 dose. These receptor sequences come from an adult who received the AZD1222 COVID-19 vaccine.

The J gene is TRBJ2-7, the V gene TRBV27; possibly TRBD1 for D (5 bases). V was trimmed by 6 bases and J by 3 bases, leaving 18 bases between them. This CDR3 spans 15 amino acids. Germline V CDR1 and CDR2: MNHEY, SMNVEV (reference sequence). The CDR3: CASSLTPQGNYEQYF. DNA of the CDR3: TGTGCCAGCAGCTTAACCCCCCAGGGTAACTACGAGCAGTACTTC.

V usage is TRBV13 and J usage is TRBJ1-1; D unresolved. Germline CDR1 reads PRHDT; CDR2 reads FYEKMQ (reference sequence). The CDR3 has 17 residues. V shed 0 bases and J shed 1 base, with 15 bases lying between them. CDR3: CASSLGLGLGENTEAFF. CDR3 DNA: TGTGCCAGCAGCTTAGGTCTGGGTCTGGGAGAGAACACTGAAGCTTTCTTT. Full variable domain (remainder filled in from reference TRBV13 and TRBJ1-1): AAGVIQSPRHLIKEKRETATLKCYPIPRHDTVYWYQQGPGQDPQFLISFYEKMQSDKGSIPDRFSAQQFSDYHSELNMSSLELGDSALYFCASSLGLGLGENTEAFFGQGTRLTVV.

The CDR3 nucleotides are TGTGCCAGCATAGTGGGGGGGGACAACTATGGCTACACCTTC. The encoded protein is CASIVGGDNYGYTF. The V gene is TRBV6-1, the J gene TRBJ1-2, with D possibly matching TRBD1 (5 bases). There are 14 residues in the CDR3. CDR1 is MNHNS, CDR2 SASEGT, per germline. V was clipped by 7 bases and J by 2 bases, with 14 bases between them.

V usage is TRBV10-3 and J usage is TRBJ2-1; TRBD2 matches 12 bases. CDR3 size: 16 residues. CDR1 and CDR2 (germline): ENHRY, SYGVKD. Losses at the gene ends were 2 bases for V and 9 bases for J; bases not matched to a gene: 8. The DNA for the CDR3 is TGTGCCATCAGTGAGCGGCTAGCGGGAGGGATCGGTGAGCAGTTCTTC. Its translation is CAISERLAGGIGEQFF.

This clone was seen only once. The chain recombines TRBV29-1 with TRBJ1-5, with 7 bases matching TRBD1. V lost 6 bases, J lost 2 bases, and 10 bases stayed unmatched. This CDR3 is 15 amino acids long. The V gene's germline CDR1 is SQVTM and CDR2 ANQGSEA. Written as DNA, the CDR3 is TGCAGCGTGGCTGAGGGGGCCGTCCGCAATCAGCCCCAGCATTTT. Translated: CSVAEGAVRNQPQHF. The full variable domain, its missing parts supplied by reference TRBV29-1 and TRBJ1-5, is SAVISQKPSRDICQRGTSLTIQCQVDSQVTMMFWYRQQPGQSLTLIATANQGSEATYESGFVIDKFPISRPNLTFSTLTVSNMSPEDSSIYLCSVAEGAVRNQPQHFGDGTRLSIL.

The chain combines TRBV7-6 with TRBJ2-3; 10 nucleotides line up with TRBD2. The CDR3 sequence is 13 residues long. V trimming: 11 bases; J trimming: 2 bases; junction bases outside the gene matches: 4. Germline CDR1 and CDR2: SGHVS and FNYEAQ. CDR3 protein: CASGTSDTDTQYF. CDR3 in DNA: TGTGCCTCCGGGACTAGCGACACAGATACGCAGTATTTT.

The V and J genes are TRBV10-3 and TRBJ2-5; weak D call: TRBD1 (6 bases). Trimming removed 8 bases from V and 5 bases from J, with 12 bases in between. The CDR3 has 12 amino acids. CDR1 is ENHRY and CDR2 is SYGVKD in the germline V gene. The CDR3 region has the DNA TGTGCCATCGGCATGGGGGCCGAGACCCAGTACTTC. Protein: CAIGMGAETQYF.

This rearrangement joins TRBV9 to TRBJ2-1, with D unresolved. CDR3 length: 11 amino acids. Germline V gene data show CDR1 as SGDLS and CDR2 as YYNGEE. Trimming took off 0 bases at V and 8 bases at J, with 3 bases between the two ends. The CDR3 loop reads CASSVDHEQFF. In DNA form, the CDR3 reads TGTGCCAGCAGCGTAGACCATGAGCAGTTCTTC.

V gene TRBV27 combines with J gene TRBJ2-7; no definite D call. Germline V gene lookup returns CDR1 MNHEY and CDR2 SMNVEV (reference sequence). The CDR3 has 11 amino acids. With 6 bases removed from V and 9 bases from J, the gap between germline ends came to 12 bases. CDR3 sequence: CASRNYEGQYF. The CDR3 nucleotides are TGTGCCAGCAGAAACTACGAAGGGCAGTACTTC.

This chain connects TRBV25-1 to TRBJ2-2; no firm D call. V shed 3 bases and J shed 2 bases, with 13 bases lying between them. CDR1 is MGHDK and CDR2 is SYGVNS in the germline V gene. The CDR3 has 16 amino acids. CDR3 bases: TGTGCCAGCAGTGAGTTGGAAGAAGTCAACACCGGGGAGCTGTTTTTT. It yields the protein CASSELEEVNTGELFF.

This chain's CDR3 is CASSVGPGGINYGYTF. In nucleotides, the CDR3 is TGTGCCAGCAGCGTAGGCCCGGGAGGGATTAACTATGGCTACACCTTC. This chain connects TRBV9 to TRBJ1-2; D gene unclear. V was trimmed by 0 bases and J by 1 base, leaving 13 bases between them. The CDR3 totals 16 residues. In germline, CDR1 is SGDLS, CDR2 YYNGEE.

The rearrangement joins TRBV27 to TRBJ2-5; the D is unclear. The CDR3 is made up of 14 amino acids. Germline CDR1 MNHEY, CDR2 SMNVEV (reference sequence). Trimming pared 5 bases from V and 5 bases from J, leaving 15 bases between. In nucleotides, the CDR3 is TGTGCCAGCAGTCCGTGGACCCAGCCCGAGACCCAGTACTTC. Translation gives CASSPWTQPETQYF.

This clone was picked up a small number of times. The chain recombines TRBV11-2 with TRBJ2-3, with 7 bases lining up with TRBD1. The CDR3 contains 13 residues. Germline V lookup: CDR1 SGHAT, CDR2 FQNNGV. V dropped 6 bases and J dropped 7; count of bases not matched to a gene: 7. The CDR3 spells CASSVDRSHTQYF. The CDR3, as DNA: TGTGCCAGCAGTGTGGACAGGTCCCATACGCAGTATTTT.

A word on this clone: Its ends do not fully match the called genes, so a read error is possible. This chain connects TRBV2 to TRBJ1-2, with D uncertain. This CDR3 is 14 amino acids long. Germline V gene lookup returns CDR1 SNHLY and CDR2 FYNNEI. CDR3 amino acids: CASSEGPINYGYTF. CDR3 in DNA: TGTGCCAGCAGCGAAGGACCGATTAACTATGGCTACACCTTC.

The V and J genes are TRBV2 and TRBJ2-3; D may correspond to TRBD1 or TRBD2 (5 bases each). The CDR3 covers 15 residues. Trimming removed 4 bases at V and 4 bases at J, with 15 bases between. CDR1 is SNHLY and CDR2 is FYNNEI in the germline V gene. CDR3 sequence reads: CASSVETGGSDTQYF. The CDR3 DNA reads as TGTGCCAGCAGTGTAGAAACAGGCGGGTCAGATACGCAGTATTTT. Full variable domain (missing parts from reference TRBV2 and TRBJ2-3): EPEVTQTPSHQVTQMGQEVILRCVPISNHLYFYWYRQILGQKVEFLVSFYNNEISEKSEIFDDQFSVERPDGSNFTLKIRSTKLEDSAMYFCASSVETGGSDTQYFGPGTRLTVL.

The chain has TRBV3-1 (or the pseudogene TRBV3-2) and TRBJ1-6, with 7 bases matching TRBD1. The CDR3 runs to 17 residues. Losses at the gene ends were 4 bases for V and 3 bases for J; bases not matched to a gene: 9. The germline V gene encodes CDR1 LGHDT and CDR2 YNNKEL (reference sequence). In nucleotides, the CDR3 is TGTGCCAGCAGCCCTGGACAGGTCCTCAGCTATAATTCACCCCTCCACTTT. The encoded protein is CASSPGQVLSYNSPLHF.

This clone was found once. The chain links TRBV30 to TRBJ1-1; D not resolved. This CDR3 region has 10 residues. Germline CDR1 and CDR2: GTSNPN and SVGIG (reference sequence). V was trimmed by 1 base and J by 7 bases, leaving 4 bases between them. CDR3 residues: CAWSAHEAFF. CDR3 nucleotides: TGTGCCTGGAGTGCCCATGAAGCTTTCTTT.

J is TRBJ1-2 and V is TRBV7-9, with unresolved D. Germline V gene sequence: CDR1 SEHNR, CDR2 FQNEAQ (reference sequence). There are 15 residues in the CDR3. Trimming stripped 1 base from V and 0 bases from J, with 9 bases between. The CDR3 DNA is TGTGCCAGCAGCTTAGGGGGAGCAACTAACTATGGCTACACCTTC. This translates into CASSLGGATNYGYTF.

The J gene is TRBJ2-1, the V gene TRBV7-9; D may be TRBD2 (5 bases). Germline values: CDR1 SEHNR, CDR2 FQNEAQ (reference sequence). CDR3 length: 14 amino acids. Trimming stripped 1 base from V and 10 bases from J, with 14 bases between. The CDR3 protein is CASSLVASTDEQFF. The CDR3 nucleotides are TGTGCCAGCAGCTTAGTGGCTAGCACCGACGAGCAGTTCTTC.

The J gene is TRBJ1-2, the V gene TRBV5-4, with TRBD1 matching 8 bases. This CDR3 has 14 amino acids. Germline-derived CDR1 and CDR2 are SGHNT and YYREEE (reference sequence). The J segment lost 6 bases and the V segment lost 0 bases, leaving 4 bases of the junction unmatched. The chain's CDR3 is CASSLAGGSNGYTF. CDR3 DNA: TGTGCCAGCAGCTTGGCAGGGGGCTCCAATGGCTACACCTTC.

V and J are TRBV27 and TRBJ2-1, with D possibly matching TRBD2 (6 bases). V was clipped by 5 bases and J by 9 bases, with 20 bases between them. The CDR3 loop spans 15 amino acids. The germline gives CDR1 MNHEY, CDR2 SMNVEV (reference sequence). The CDR3 sequence: CASSATDYRRGEQFF. For the CDR3, the DNA is TGTGCCAGCAGTGCCACGGACTACCGCCGGGGTGAGCAGTTCTTC.

This clone showed up just once. The gene calls are TRBV27 and TRBJ2-1; D unclear. V was pared by 10 bases and J by 5 bases, with 21 bases between. The length of the CDR3 is 15 residues. Germline CDR1 and CDR2: MNHEY and SMNVEV (reference sequence). CDR3 sequence (DNA): TGTGCCACCAAGGCACACAGTGATTGGAACAATGAGCAGTTCTTC. Protein: CATKAHSDWNNEQFF.

The chain uses TRBV29-1 and TRBJ1-1; a possible D gene is TRBD1 (5 bases). V gave up 4 bases and J gave up 8 bases, with 11 bases separating them. CDR3 length: 11 amino acids. The germline V gene encodes CDR1 SQVTM and CDR2 ANQGSEA. In DNA, the CDR3 is TGCAGCGTTGTTCAAAGGGGAGAAGCTTTCTTT. The encoded protein is CSVVQRGEAFF.

This clone was counted once. The chain recombines TRBV5-4 with TRBJ2-5; D is unclear. With 3 bases removed from V and 3 bases from J, the gap between germline ends came to 6 bases. CDR1 SGHNT and CDR2 YYREEE come from the germline V gene (reference sequence). This CDR3 comprises 12 residues. CDR3 DNA: TGTGCCAGCAGCTCCAAGGAAGAGACCCAGTACTTC. Its protein is CASSSKEETQYF.

The chain has TRBV4-3 and TRBJ2-2, with a possible D match to TRBD1 (7 bases). Germline CDR1 reads LGHNA; CDR2 reads YSLEER. This CDR3 is 16 amino acids long. The V end was cut by 3 bases, the J end by 8 bases, with 19 bases between. CDR3 region: CASSQAAAGGSGELFF. The DNA of the CDR3 is TGCGCCAGCAGCCAGGCGGCGGCAGGGGGGTCAGGGGAGCTGTTTTTT.

The V call is TRBV7-9, the J call TRBJ2-7; TRBD2 agrees at 9 bases. The CDR3 runs to 15 residues. V was clipped by 7 bases and J by 2 bases; unmatched bases: 9. The germline gives CDR1 SEHNR, CDR2 FQNEAQ (reference sequence). Here the CDR3 reads CASNRDEREAYEQYF. The CDR3 DNA sequence: TGTGCCAGCAACAGGGACGAGCGGGAGGCCTACGAGCAGTACTTC.

J is TRBJ1-1 and V is TRBV6-5; D possibly corresponds to TRBD1 (6 bases). Germline assignment: CDR1 MNHEY and CDR2 SVGAGI. V was trimmed by 0 bases and J by 10 bases, leaving 9 bases between them. The CDR3 covers 12 residues. DNA of the CDR3: TGTGCCAGCAGTTACTCGACAGGTCGAGCTTTCTTT. Its translation is CASSYSTGRAFF.

The V gene is TRBV3-1 (or the pseudogene TRBV3-2), the J gene TRBJ2-2, with D uncertain. The V gene lost 3 bases and the J gene lost 6 bases, with 11 bases spanning the gap. From germline, CDR1 is LGHDT and CDR2 YNNKEL (reference sequence). CDR3 size: 14 residues. The CDR3 region has the DNA TGTGCCAGCAGCCAGCGTGACTCGGCCGGGGAGCTGTTTTTT. Protein sequence: CASSQRDSAGELFF.

This chain's CDR3 is CASSLWDRPVFF. CDR3 nucleotide sequence: TGTGCCAGCAGCTTATGGGACAGGCCTGTGTTTTTT. The chain has TRBV7-9 and TRBJ1-4; 8 positions agree with TRBD1. J gave up 15 bases and V 2 bases, and 5 bases lay outside the gene matches. This CDR3 region has 12 residues. Germline lookup yields CDR1 SEHNR and CDR2 FQNEAQ (reference sequence).

The chain has TRBV5-1 and TRBJ2-5, with TRBD1 as a possible D gene (6 bases). V was pared by 5 bases and J by 2 bases, with 16 bases between. The CDR3 totals 15 residues. Germline CDR1 reads SGHRS; CDR2 reads YFSETQ. This CDR3 is CASSRTGFWQETQYF. The CDR3 bases are TGCGCCAGCAGTAGAACAGGGTTTTGGCAAGAGACCCAGTACTTC.

The rearrangement joins TRBV18 to TRBJ1-6; no clear D gene. The CDR3 runs to 18 residues. Looked up from germline, CDR1 is KGHSH and CDR2 is LQKENI. V lost 2 bases, J lost 6 bases, and 20 bases lay in between. CDR3 in DNA: TGTGCCAGCTCACCAACGGAGCACTATCCCCCCGGTAATTCACCCCTCCACTTT. Translated: CASSPTEHYPPGNSPLHF.

V gene TRBV7-2 combines with J gene TRBJ1-3, with a tentative D call TRBD1 (6 bases). CDR1 is SGHTA, CDR2 FQGNSA, per germline. V shed 1 base and J shed 0 bases, with 10 bases lying between them. The CDR3 totals 16 residues. The CDR3 loop is CASSLEGGVSGNTIYF. CDR3 sequence (DNA): TGTGCCAGCAGCTTAGAGGGGGGGGTCTCTGGAAACACCATATATTTT.